One sample yielded the 6 T cell receptor beta chains listed below, sequenced in a study of cytomegalovirus exposure and HLA in healthy donors. The PCR was carried out with 60 Vbeta primers and 13 Jbeta primers. This table comes from immunoSEQ multiplex PCR, and its TCRdb copy is limited to in-frame clones, with some not included. The repertoire includes hundreds of thousands of clones, approximately 78% of them detected once, and around 0.44% sits in the top ten. The material sequenced was PBMCs. These receptors were collected from a boy younger than 18 in good health and CMV-seronegative.

The J gene is TRBJ2-2, the V gene TRBV2, with 7 bases identical to TRBD1. The germline V gene encodes CDR1 SNHLY and CDR2 FYNNEI. CDR3 length: 16 amino acids. With 3 bases clipped from V and 4 bases from J, the junction kept 8 bases outside the gene matches. The CDR3: CASSESGTDITGELFF. The CDR3 coding sequence is TGTGCCAGCAGTGAGAGTGGGACAGACATCACCGGGGAGCTGTTTTTT. Using reference TRBV2 and TRBJ2-2 for the parts outside the CDR3, the full variable domain is EPEVTQTPSHQVTQMGQEVILRCVPISNHLYFYWYRQILGQKVEFLVSFYNNEISEKSEIFDDQFSVERPDGSNFTLKIRSTKLEDSAMYFCASSESGTDITGELFFGEGSRLTVL.

V is TRBV5-1 and J is TRBJ2-7; maybe TRBD2 (6 bases). The CDR3 consists of 16 residues. V was trimmed by 4 bases and J by 4 bases, leaving 21 bases between them. The germline V gene encodes CDR1 SGHRS and CDR2 YFSETQ. The CDR3 is CASSDNQGPGGYEQYF. CDR3 nucleotides: TGCGCCAGCAGCGATAACCAGGGACCTGGAGGGTACGAGCAGTACTTC.

The J gene is TRBJ2-1, the V gene TRBV5-1; TRBD2 agrees at 10 bases. V gave up 0 bases and J gave up 6 bases; unmatched junction bases: 6. From germline, CDR1 is SGHRS and CDR2 YFSETQ. This CDR3 has 16 amino acids. This CDR3 reads CASSLVPSGSPNEQFF. The CDR3 DNA follows: TGCGCCAGCAGCTTGGTTCCTAGCGGGAGTCCCAATGAGCAGTTCTTC.

The genes are TRBV6-4 and TRBJ2-5, with 13 bases matching TRBD2. CDR1 and CDR2 (germline): MRHNA, SNTAGT. The CDR3 is made up of 16 amino acids. The ends lost 5 bases at V and 4 bases at J; junction bases unmatched: 7. In nucleotides, the CDR3 is TGTGCCAGCAGTCCCGGACTAGCGGGAGTCCGAGAGACCCAGTACTTC. This codes for CASSPGLAGVRETQYF.

The genes are TRBV7-6 and TRBJ2-3; TRBD2 matches at 8 bases. The J segment lost 4 bases and the V segment lost 2 bases, leaving 14 bases of the junction unmatched. Germline assignment: CDR1 SGHVS and CDR2 FNYEAQ. This CDR3 spans 18 amino acids. The CDR3 DNA reads TGTGCCAGCAGCTTAAAGGGGGGGAGAGCGGGAGCCCCAGATACGCAGTATTTT. Its protein product is CASSLKGGRAGAPDTQYF. Full variable domain (missing parts from reference TRBV7-6 and TRBJ2-3): GAGVSQSPRYKVTKRGQDVALRCDPISGHVSLYWYRQALGQGPEFLTYFNYEAQQDKSGLPNDRFSAERPEGSISTLTIQRTEQRDSAMYRCASSLKGGRAGAPDTQYFGPGTRLTVL.

V gene TRBV30 combines with J gene TRBJ1-2; D remains unclear. V lost 1 base and J lost 4, with 16 bases in between. Per the germline V gene, CDR1 is GTSNPN and CDR2 is SVGIG (reference sequence). The CDR3 has 15 residues. The CDR3 spells CAWSGKVRRSYGYTF. CDR3 DNA: TGTGCCTGGAGTGGAAAGGTGAGGCGCAGCTATGGCTACACCTTC.